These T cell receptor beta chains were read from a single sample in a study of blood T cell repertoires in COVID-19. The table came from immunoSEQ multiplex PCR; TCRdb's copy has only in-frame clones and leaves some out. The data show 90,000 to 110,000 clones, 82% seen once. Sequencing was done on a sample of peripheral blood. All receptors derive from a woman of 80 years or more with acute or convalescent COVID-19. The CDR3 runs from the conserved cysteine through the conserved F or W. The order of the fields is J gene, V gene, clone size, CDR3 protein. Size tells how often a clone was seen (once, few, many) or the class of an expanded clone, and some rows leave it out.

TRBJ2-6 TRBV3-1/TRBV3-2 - CASSHSSGANVLTF
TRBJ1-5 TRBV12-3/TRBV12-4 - CASSFRNQPQHF
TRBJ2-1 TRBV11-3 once CASSLVASGATYNEQFF
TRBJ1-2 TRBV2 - CASSGTDLVGYTF
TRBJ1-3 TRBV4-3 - CASSQDLGGSGNTIYF
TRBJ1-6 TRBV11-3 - CASSLSTDSPLHF
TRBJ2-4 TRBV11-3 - CASSPRDVPLAKNIQYF
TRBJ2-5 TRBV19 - CASTHAGQETQYF
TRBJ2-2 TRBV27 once CASSWVAGSGELFF
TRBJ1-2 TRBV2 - CASTYGGVTDISGYTF
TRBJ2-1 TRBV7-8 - CASSLVHSITYNEQFF
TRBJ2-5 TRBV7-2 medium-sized CASSTPRTGTETQYF
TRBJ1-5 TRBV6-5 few CASSWQVVSNQPQHF
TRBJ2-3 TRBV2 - CASSGGSGNTDTQYF
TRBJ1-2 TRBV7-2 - CASSFGGRGGYTF
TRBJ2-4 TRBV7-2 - CASTNFSGAIQYF
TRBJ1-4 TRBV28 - CASSSGGSNEKLFF
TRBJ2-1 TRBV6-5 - CASSIAGEAYEQFF
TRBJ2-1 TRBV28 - CASSIPGLASHEQFF
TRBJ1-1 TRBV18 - CASSPGQGASEAFF
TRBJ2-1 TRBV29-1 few CSVESGTSVYNEQFF
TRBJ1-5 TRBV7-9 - CASSLVRDSGLNQPQHF
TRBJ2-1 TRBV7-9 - CASSLAQGQERFF
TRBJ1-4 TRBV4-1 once CASSQDPQRKMMFF
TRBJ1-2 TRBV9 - CASSVRGGTGLYGYTF
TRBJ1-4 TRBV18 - CASSLRQEVNEKLFF
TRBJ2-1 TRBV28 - CASSLSGGGPSSYNEQFF
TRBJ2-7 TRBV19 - CASSRGGAYEQYF
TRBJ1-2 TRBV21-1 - CASSKEVGGFGYTF
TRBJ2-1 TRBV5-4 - CASSPGTSSFDEQFF
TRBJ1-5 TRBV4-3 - CASSQGDGLGGPQHF
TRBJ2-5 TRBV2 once CASSVRGSNGETQYF
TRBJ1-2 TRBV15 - CATSRGGPYYGYTF
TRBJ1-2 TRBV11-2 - CASSAAGGTGAYGYTF
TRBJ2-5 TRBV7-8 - CASSRDRGPETQYF
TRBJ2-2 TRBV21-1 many CASSKETRENTGELFF
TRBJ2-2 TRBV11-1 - CASSPDRTGELFF
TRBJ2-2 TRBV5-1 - CASSLGGTGETGELFF
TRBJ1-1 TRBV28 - CASSSGQGLGTFF
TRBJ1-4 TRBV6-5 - CASRTGVEKLFF
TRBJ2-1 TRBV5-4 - CASSLGVGLYNEQFF
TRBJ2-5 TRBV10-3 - CAISRGEQETQYF
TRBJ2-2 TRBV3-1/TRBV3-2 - CASSLRPNTGELFF
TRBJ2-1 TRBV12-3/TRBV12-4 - CASSLRYNEQFF
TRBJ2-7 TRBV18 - CASSLTQATNYEQYF
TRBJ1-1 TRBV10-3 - CATSDRTTEAFF
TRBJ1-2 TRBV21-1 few CASSSINYGYTF
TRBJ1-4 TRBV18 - CASSLGQATNEKLFF
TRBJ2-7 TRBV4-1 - CASSQGPDRAYEQYF
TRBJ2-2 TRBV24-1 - CATSDSPPTANTGELFF
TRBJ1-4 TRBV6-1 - CASSEQGANEKLFF
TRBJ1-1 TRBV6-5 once CASKESGLNTEAFF
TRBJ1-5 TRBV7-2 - CASSLAGVSNQPQHF
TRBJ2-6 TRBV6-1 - CASSEQDRVVPGANVLTF
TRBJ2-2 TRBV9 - CASSQGGANTGELFF
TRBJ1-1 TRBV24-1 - CATSGTGETEAFF
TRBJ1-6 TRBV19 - CASTPSLLTGRNFPLHF
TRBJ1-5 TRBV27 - CASSLSVSGANQPQHF
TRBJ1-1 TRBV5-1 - CASSPAGRANTEAFF
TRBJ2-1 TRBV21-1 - CASSKDHGANEQFF